The 24 T cell receptor beta chains listed next were all sequenced from one sample in a study of blood T cell repertoires in COVID-19. Here immunoSEQ multiplex PCR was the method, and the copy in TCRdb shows in-frame clones only, minus some. Among about 50,000 clones listed, around 86% were seen once. The sequenced sample consisted of peripheral blood. These receptors originate from a man aged 35 to 55 with active COVID-19.

The chain employs TRBV28 and TRBJ1-2; D perhaps matches TRBD1 (5 bases). The CDR3 runs 15 residues. With 6 bases removed from V and 4 bases from J, the gap between germline ends came to 18 bases. CDR1 and CDR2 from the germline V gene are MDHEN and SYDVKM. In DNA form, the CDR3 reads TGTGCCAGCAGAACCCCGACAGTATCCCCCTATGGCTACACCTTC. Translated, it gives CASRTPTVSPYGYTF.

The rearrangement links TRBV7-9 to TRBJ1-1; D remains unclear. The CDR3 has 12 amino acids. The ends were cut back, 5 bases at V and 13 bases at J, with 17 bases in the middle. Germline values: CDR1 SEHNR, CDR2 FQNEAQ (reference sequence). The CDR3: CASSPGPSAGFF. In DNA form, the CDR3 reads TGTGCCAGCAGCCCTGGACCTTCCGCGGGTTTCTTT.

For this clone: This sample includes further DNA sequences coding for the same CDR3. CDR3 nucleotide sequence: TGTGCCACCAGTGATCAGCGGAGCTCCTACAATGAGCAGTTCTTC. Translated, it gives CATSDQRSSYNEQFF. The chain couples TRBV24-1 to TRBJ2-1, with TRBD2 as a possible D gene (5 bases). Trimming took off 3 bases at V and 0 bases at J, with 8 bases between the two ends. Germline CDR1 and CDR2: KGHDR and SFDVKD. The length of the CDR3 is 15 residues.

The chain recombines TRBV11-2 with TRBJ2-7; 9 bases agree with TRBD1. The V gene end was trimmed by 3 bases and the J gene end by 5 bases; junction bases not matched to a gene: 2. Germline values: CDR1 SGHAT, CDR2 FQNNGV. The CDR3 is 13 residues long. The DNA for the CDR3 is TGTGCCAGCAGCTTCGGACAGGGGAACGAGCAGTACTTC. It specifies CASSFGQGNEQYF.

This chain links TRBV28 with TRBJ1-1, with D tentatively TRBD1 (5 bases). The germline V gene has CDR1 MDHEN and CDR2 SYDVKM. Trimming shortened V by 7 bases and J by 4 bases, and 25 bases separated the two germline ends. The CDR3 has 17 residues. The CDR3 sequence: CASIPTAAGFYGTEAFF. The CDR3 nucleotides are TGTGCCAGCATCCCCACGGCGGCAGGGTTTTACGGCACTGAAGCTTTCTTT.

This chain connects TRBV24-1 to TRBJ1-3; 8 bases line up with TRBD1. CDR1 is KGHDR, CDR2 SFDVKD, per germline. With V trimmed by 4 bases and J by 4 bases, 8 bases remained unmatched. The CDR3 totals 16 residues. The DNA for the CDR3 is TGTGCCACCAGTGACTCGATCAGGGGGCGAGGAAACACCATATATTTT. Its translation: CATSDSIRGRGNTIYF.

The chain combines TRBV18 with TRBJ2-7; 10 bases are a match to TRBD1. The CDR3 contains 15 residues. J lost 6 bases, V lost 3 bases, and 8 bases had no gene match. Germline V gene sequence: CDR1 KGHSH, CDR2 LQKENI. The CDR3 bases are TGTGCCAGCTCACCTTCGGGACAGGGGACGGGCGAGCAGTACTTC. Its protein is CASSPSGQGTGEQYF.

CDR3 nucleotide sequence: TGTGCCAGCAGTAAGGCGTCTAGCGGGAAAGGAGGTGAGCAGTTCTTC. This gives the protein CASSKASSGKGGEQFF. The V and J genes are TRBV28 and TRBJ2-1, with 9 bases that match TRBD2. In germline, CDR1 is MDHEN, CDR2 SYDVKM. The CDR3 is made up of 16 amino acids. V dropped 5 bases and J dropped 9; count of bases not matched to a gene: 14.

The chain recombines TRBV19 with TRBJ2-7; a weak D match, TRBD1 (6 bases). The CDR3 spans 14 residues. V dropped 6 bases and J dropped 0 bases, with 12 bases sitting between them. Germline V gene sequence: CDR1 LNHDA, CDR2 SQIVND (reference sequence). DNA of the CDR3: TGTGCCAGTAGCCAGGGGATCGACTCCTACGAGCAGTACTTC. It encodes CASSQGIDSYEQYF.

This clone was seen a few times. The V and J genes are TRBV20-1 and TRBJ2-7; 8 bases map to TRBD2. The CDR3 has 12 amino acids. Per the germline V gene, CDR1 is DFQATT and CDR2 is SNEGSKA (reference sequence). J was trimmed by 8 bases and V by 3 bases; bases with no gene match: 6. The CDR3 DNA follows: TGCAGTGCTAGTACGGGAGGGCCGAAGCAGTACTTC. It encodes CSASTGGPKQYF.

The chain has TRBV6-6 and TRBJ2-2, with TRBD2 as a possible D gene (6 bases). The CDR3 consists of 13 residues. Germline loops: CDR1 MNHNY, CDR2 SVGAGI (reference sequence). The CDR3 sequence: CAIREYGTGELFF. In nucleotides, the CDR3 is TGTGCGATCCGGGAGTATGGCACCGGGGAGCTGTTTTTT.

The gene calls are TRBV19 and TRBJ1-2; TRBD1 might be the D (5 bases). With 8 bases removed from V and 4 bases from J, the gap between germline ends came to 20 bases. Per the germline V gene, CDR1 is LNHDA and CDR2 is SQIVND (reference sequence). This CDR3 has 15 amino acids. The DNA of the CDR3 is TGTGCCAGTTCCCCTTTTGAGGCAGGGATCTATGGCTACACCTTC. As protein: CASSPFEAGIYGYTF.

The gene calls are TRBV6-1 and TRBJ2-7; TRBD2 is a possible D gene (6 bases). Germline loops: CDR1 MNHNS, CDR2 SASEGT. V was trimmed by 3 bases and J by 1 base, leaving 7 bases between them. The CDR3 is 13 amino acids. CDR3 amino acids: CASSEDYSYEQYF. CDR3 nucleotide sequence: TGTGCCAGCAGTGAGGACTATTCCTACGAGCAGTACTTC.

This chain connects TRBV27 to TRBJ1-5; D not resolved. In germline, CDR1 is MNHEY, CDR2 SMNVEV (reference sequence). Trimming stripped 4 bases from V and 2 bases from J, with 9 bases between. The CDR3 runs 14 residues. CDR3 loop: CASSSSVRNQPQHF. The CDR3, as DNA: TGTGCCAGCAGTTCCTCAGTGCGCAATCAGCCCCAGCATTTT.

The V gene is TRBV6-2 or TRBV6-3, the J gene TRBJ2-7; 13 positions match TRBD2. The CDR3 sequence is 17 residues long. The germline V gene encodes CDR1 MNHEY and CDR2 SVGEGT. V shed 2 bases and J 3 bases; nucleotides not matched to a gene: 7. CDR3 residues: CASSYGRGLAGIYEQYF. As DNA, the CDR3 is TGTGCCAGCAGTTACGGACGGGGACTAGCGGGGATCTACGAGCAGTACTTC.

The chain carries TRBV19 and TRBJ1-2; 8 nucleotides match TRBD1. Germline CDR1 and CDR2: LNHDA and SQIVND (reference sequence). The CDR3 is 15 amino acids. The V and J ends lost 1 base and 4 bases, in that order; junction bases with no gene match: 5. Written as DNA, the CDR3 is TGTGCCAGTAGTATAGGCGACACAGGGGGCTATGGCTACACCTTC. This codes for CASSIGDTGGYGYTF.

This clone has only one observation. V and J are TRBV6-1 and TRBJ1-3; D uncertain. V lost 4 bases, J lost 0 bases, and 16 bases lay in between. This CDR3 has 17 residues. Germline CDR1 MNHNS, CDR2 SASEGT. The CDR3 spells CASSALLAGNSGNTIYF. The CDR3 bases are TGTGCCAGCAGTGCATTATTGGCAGGAAACTCTGGAAACACCATATATTTT.

V and J are TRBV25-1 and TRBJ2-1; 12 nucleotides agree with TRBD2. The V segment lost 8 bases and the J segment 7 bases; nucleotides outside the gene matches: 3. The CDR3 totals 13 residues. The germline V gene has CDR1 MGHDK and CDR2 SYGVNS. CDR3: CASGLAGTNEQFF. CDR3 bases: TGTGCCAGCGGACTAGCGGGAACGAATGAGCAGTTCTTC.

The chain employs TRBV7-9 and TRBJ2-7; TRBD2 aligns across 8 bases. With 5 bases clipped from V and 6 bases from J, the junction kept 18 bases outside the gene matches. The germline V gene encodes CDR1 SEHNR and CDR2 FQNEAQ (reference sequence). The CDR3 is made up of 17 amino acids. CDR3 sequence (DNA): TGTGCCAGCAGCCCCCTCCTCCGACTAGCGTCGAGGGGCGAGCAGTACTTC. It translates to CASSPLLRLASRGEQYF.

The chain has TRBV28 and TRBJ2-3; D uncertain. Germline CDR1 and CDR2: MDHEN and SYDVKM. This CDR3 region has 13 residues. The ends were cut back, 5 bases at V and 5 bases at J, with 11 bases in the middle. In DNA form, the CDR3 reads TGTGCCAGCAGTCCCCACACGTTAGATACGCAGTATTTT. Residues: CASSPHTLDTQYF.

V and J are TRBV7-8 and TRBJ1-2; TRBD1 agrees at 8 bases. After removal of 3 bases from V and 8 bases from J, the junction contained 14 bases not matched to a gene. There are 16 residues in the CDR3. CDR1 and CDR2 (germline): SGHVS, FQNEAQ. The DNA for the CDR3 is TGTGCCAGCAGCTTCTTCGAAGGACAGGGAGTGGCGGGCTACACCTTC. It is translated as CASSFFEGQGVAGYTF.

The CDR3 coding sequence is TGTGCCAGCAGGGGGACTAGCGGGAGGGCCTACAATGAGCAGTTCTTC. Its protein is CASRGTSGRAYNEQFF. The rearrangement joins TRBV27 to TRBJ2-1, with 16 bases fitting TRBD2. This CDR3 is built from 16 residues. The junction had 1 base not matched to a gene; V was cut back by 6 bases and J by 2 bases. Germline-derived CDR1 and CDR2 are MNHEY and SMNVEV (reference sequence).

The gene calls are TRBV7-9 and TRBJ1-5; D not resolved. Germline values: CDR1 SEHNR, CDR2 FQNEAQ (reference sequence). This CDR3 has 15 residues. With 2 bases removed from V and 2 bases from J, the gap between germline ends came to 10 bases. The DNA for the CDR3 is TGTGCCAGCAGCTTAAACGGGGTCGGCAATCAGCCCCAGCATTTT. This encodes CASSLNGVGNQPQHF.

The gene calls are TRBV19 and TRBJ2-2; weak D call: TRBD2 (6 bases). The CDR3 extends over 11 amino acids. CDR1 LNHDA and CDR2 SQIVND come from the germline V gene (reference sequence). Trimming removed 10 bases at V and 6 bases at J, with 9 bases between. CDR3 coding DNA: TGTGCCACTCTAGCGCCCGGGGAGCTGTTTTTT. Protein product: CATLAPGELFF.